Listed below are T cell receptor beta chains from one sample, sequenced in a study of vaccination and CD4 T cells after COVID-19. No cognate antigen is known for these TCRs. TCRdb re-derived calls from the PCR reads in MiXCR, one entry per CDR3 protein. The repertoire consists of approximately 11,000 distinct CDR3 sequences, with 30% to 40% occurring once and the leading ten covering about 22%. Sample: CD4+ T cells from blood, cultured in vitro. The receptors here all came from a human donor in good health. The CDR3 runs from the conserved cysteine through the conserved F or W. Each record gives: V gene, clone size, J gene, D gene, CDR3 length, CDR3 protein, CDR3 DNA. D genes are given only for firm matches. For some rows the clone size is stated as once, few or many, or as a class when expanded; others skip it.

TRBV7-8	NA	TRBJ1-5	NA	16	CASSLGFRGKNQPQHF	TGTGCCAGCAGCTTAGGGTTCAGGGGTAAAAATCAGCCCCAGCATTTT
TRBV28	NA	TRBJ2-5	TRBD2	14	CAWRASGNQETQYF	TGTGCCTGGCGGGCTAGCGGGAACCAAGAGACCCAGTACTTC
TRBV6-2/TRBV6-3	NA	TRBJ1-5	TRBD1	15	CASSRQGNSNQPQHF	TGTGCCAGCAGTCGACAGGGGAACAGCAATCAGCCCCAGCATTTT
TRBV28	NA	TRBJ2-1	NA	14	CASSPLDGWDEQFF	TGTGCCAGCAGTCCTCTTGATGGTTGGGATGAGCAGTTCTTC
TRBV6-5	NA	TRBJ1-2	NA	16	CASSYSIRDPNYGYTF	TGTGCCAGCAGTTACTCCATCCGGGACCCAAACTATGGCTACACCTTC
TRBV4-3	once	TRBJ2-1	NA	15	CASSYLGSSYNEQFF	TGCGCCAGCAGCTACCTAGGGAGCTCCTACAATGAGCAGTTCTTC
TRBV30	NA	TRBJ2-7	NA	15	CAWSPVGRGAYEQYF	TGTGCCTGGAGTCCCGTCGGCAGGGGGGCCTACGAGCAGTACTTC
TRBV28	NA	TRBJ2-5	NA	15	CASRRSPGGQGTQYF	TGTGCCAGCAGGAGGTCCCCGGGGGGCCAAGGGACCCAGTACTTC
TRBV21-1	few	TRBJ1-1	NA	15	CASSKVTGSRTEAFF	TGTGCCAGCAGCAAGGTGACAGGGTCGCGGACTGAAGCTTTCTTT
TRBV28	NA	TRBJ1-5	TRBD1	14	CASRPGQVNQPQHF	TGTGCCAGCAGGCCAGGACAGGTCAATCAGCCCCAGCATTTT
TRBV20-1	few	TRBJ1-2	NA	12	CSARNRDYGYTF	TGCAGTGCTAGGAATAGGGACTATGGCTACACCTTC
TRBV20-1	NA	TRBJ2-2	NA	12	CTAPGNTGELFF	TGCACCGCTCCAGGGAACACCGGGGAGCTGTTTTTT
TRBV20-1	NA	TRBJ1-1	NA	13	CSARRTANTEAFF	TGCAGTGCTAGGCGGACGGCGAACACTGAAGCTTTCTTT
TRBV12-3/TRBV12-4	NA	TRBJ1-2	NA	14	CASSFGSLNYGYTF	TGTGCCAGCAGTTTTGGGAGTCTTAACTATGGCTACACCTTC
TRBV19	NA	TRBJ1-5	TRBD1	14	CASSWAGGDQPQHF	TGTGCCAGTAGTTGGGCAGGGGGGGATCAGCCCCAGCATTTT
TRBV27	NA	TRBJ2-7	TRBD2	16	CASSFTVGSGTYEQYF	TGTGCCAGCAGTTTTACCGTAGGTAGCGGGACCTACGAGCAGTACTTC
TRBV20-1	NA	TRBJ2-4	NA	17	CSAREGRGELAKNIQYF	TGCAGTGCTAGAGAGGGAAGGGGCGAATTAGCCAAAAACATTCAGTACTTC
TRBV20-1	NA	TRBJ2-1	NA	16	CSARSPSARAYNEQFF	TGCAGTGCTAGGTCCCCTAGCGCACGGGCCTACAATGAGCAGTTCTTC
TRBV2	NA	TRBJ2-7	TRBD1	12	CASRPNDRGRNF	TGTGCCAGCAGACCCAACGACAGGGGTAGAAACTTC
TRBV18	NA	TRBJ2-5	NA	14	CASSPPGQQETQYF	TGTGCCAGCTCACCACCGGGACAACAAGAGACCCAGTACTTC
TRBV9	NA	TRBJ2-7	NA	15	CASSVAPTGDYEQYF	TGTGCCAGCAGCGTAGCTCCGACAGGAGACTACGAGCAGTACTTC
TRBV6-1	NA	TRBJ1-6	TRBD1	13	CASRTGGKSPLHF	TGTGCCAGCCGAACAGGGGGCAAGTCACCCCTCCACTTT
TRBV6-2/TRBV6-3	few	TRBJ2-1	NA	15	CASSHREYRYNEQFF	TGTGCCAGCAGTCACAGAGAGTACCGGTACAATGAGCAGTTCTTC
TRBV5-1	NA	TRBJ2-7	TRBD1	14	CASSLVGGDYEQYF	TGCGCCAGCAGCTTGGTAGGGGGCGACTACGAGCAGTACTTC
TRBV2	few	TRBJ1-5	NA	15	CASSDLQGSAQPQHF	TGTGCCAGCAGTGATCTTCAGGGATCGGCTCAGCCCCAGCATTTT
TRBV20-1	few	TRBJ2-7	TRBD2	13	CSARLGGVGEQYF	TGCAGTGCTAGGCTTGGGGGGGTGGGCGAGCAGTACTTC
TRBV4-3	NA	TRBJ2-2	NA	14	CASSQVGGTGELFF	TGCGCCAGCAGCCAAGTTGGGGGCACCGGGGAGCTGTTTTTT
TRBV2	NA	TRBJ2-7	NA	14	CASRLDFSSWEQYF	TGTGCCAGCAGACTGGACTTTTCCTCTTGGGAGCAGTACTTC
TRBV20-1	NA	TRBJ2-7	TRBD2	15	CSARDYTSGLYEQYF	TGCAGTGCTAGAGATTATACTAGCGGATTATACGAGCAGTACTTC
TRBV23-1	NA	TRBJ1-5	TRBD1	19	CASSYTLPRQGKENQPQHF	TGCGCCAGCAGTTACACCCTACCCAGACAGGGGAAAGAGAATCAGCCCCAGCATTTT
TRBV15	NA	TRBJ2-3	NA	15	CATSRDRSVTDTQYF	TGTGCCACCAGCAGAGATCGTTCCGTCACAGATACGCAGTATTTT
TRBV20-1	NA	TRBJ2-5	TRBD2	15	CSARDRTSGRETQYF	TGCAGTGCTAGAGATCGGACTAGCGGTAGGGAGACCCAGTACTTC
TRBV28	NA	TRBJ2-7	TRBD2	16	CASLPGLAGDSYEQYF	TGTGCCAGCTTACCGGGACTAGCGGGAGACTCCTACGAGCAGTACTTC
TRBV27	large	TRBJ1-1	TRBD1	15	CASGRWDRANTEAFF	TGTGCCAGCGGAAGATGGGACAGGGCGAACACTGAAGCTTTCTTT
TRBV25-1	once	TRBJ1-1	NA	18	CASSDRRGVQGQNTEAFF	TGTGCCAGCAGTGATCGGCGAGGGGTTCAGGGCCAGAACACTGAAGCTTTCTTT
TRBV19	NA	TRBJ1-5	NA	12	CASSIVREPQHF	TGTGCCAGTAGTATCGTAAGGGAGCCCCAGCATTTT
TRBV7-3	NA	TRBJ2-1	TRBD2	16	CASRLAGGSSYNEQFF	TGTGCCAGCAGACTAGCGGGAGGGAGCTCCTACAATGAGCAGTTCTTC
TRBV10-3	NA	TRBJ2-1	NA	15	CAISESRGSSDEQFF	TGTGCCATCAGTGAGTCGAGAGGGAGTAGCGATGAGCAGTTCTTC
TRBV6-1	NA	TRBJ2-2	TRBD1	16	CASSERTGGNTGELFF	TGTGCCAGCAGTGAAAGGACAGGGGGCAACACCGGGGAGCTGTTTTTT
TRBV20-1	NA	TRBJ2-2	TRBD2	15	CSARDSGRAGGELFF	TGCAGTGCTAGGGATAGCGGGAGGGCCGGCGGGGAGCTGTTTTTT
TRBV28	NA	TRBJ2-7	NA	14	CASSLLQGVYEQYF	TGTGCCAGCAGTTTATTACAGGGAGTATACGAGCAGTACTTC
TRBV18	NA	TRBJ1-5	NA	14	CASSLDRADQPQHF	TGTGCCAGCTCACTGGACCGAGCGGATCAGCCCCAGCATTTT
TRBV28	NA	TRBJ1-1	NA	13	CASSFVRSGEAFF	TGTGCCAGCAGTTTTGTCAGGTCAGGCGAAGCTTTCTTT
TRBV11-3	NA	TRBJ2-2	NA	11	CASSSRGELFF	TGTGCCAGCAGCTCGAGGGGGGAGCTGTTTTTT
TRBV28	NA	TRBJ1-6	TRBD1	13	CAGAGQGDSPLHF	TGTGCGGGAGCAGGTCAGGGGGATTCACCCCTCCACTTT
TRBV7-3	NA	TRBJ2-3	TRBD2	16	CASSKTSGISTDTQYF	TGTGCCAGCAGCAAGACTAGCGGGATTAGCACAGATACGCAGTATTTT
TRBV6-2/TRBV6-3	NA	TRBJ1-2	TRBD1	13	CASKEEGALGYTF	TGTGCCAGCAAGGAAGAGGGGGCGCTTGGCTACACCTTC
TRBV7-9	few	TRBJ1-2	NA	12	CASSLAGYGYTF	TGTGCCAGCAGCTTAGCAGGGTATGGCTACACCTTC
TRBV19	once	TRBJ2-2	NA	13	CASSITYTGELFF	TGTGCCAGTAGTATTACGTACACCGGGGAGCTGTTTTTT
TRBV7-2	NA	TRBJ1-1	NA	15	CASSLYLSGQTEAFF	TGTGCCAGCAGCTTATATTTATCGGGTCAGACTGAAGCTTTCTTT
TRBV20-1	NA	TRBJ2-7	NA	13	CSARRGSAYEQYF	TGCAGTGCTAGACGGGGGTCGGCCTACGAGCAGTACTTC
TRBV5-1	NA	TRBJ2-1	NA	13	CASSLVSYNEQFF	TGCGCCAGCAGCCTCGTCTCCTACAATGAGCAGTTCTTC
TRBV6-2/TRBV6-3	once	TRBJ2-7	NA	12	CASSMTPYEQYF	TGTGCCAGCAGTATGACCCCGTACGAGCAGTACTTC
TRBV7-2	medium-sized	TRBJ1-2	NA	12	CASSFEGFGYTF	TGTGCCAGCAGCTTTGAGGGGTTCGGCTACACCTTC
TRBV2	NA	TRBJ2-5	NA	14	CASKVGVPQETQYF	TGTGCCAGCAAGGTAGGGGTACCCCAAGAGACCCAGTACTTC